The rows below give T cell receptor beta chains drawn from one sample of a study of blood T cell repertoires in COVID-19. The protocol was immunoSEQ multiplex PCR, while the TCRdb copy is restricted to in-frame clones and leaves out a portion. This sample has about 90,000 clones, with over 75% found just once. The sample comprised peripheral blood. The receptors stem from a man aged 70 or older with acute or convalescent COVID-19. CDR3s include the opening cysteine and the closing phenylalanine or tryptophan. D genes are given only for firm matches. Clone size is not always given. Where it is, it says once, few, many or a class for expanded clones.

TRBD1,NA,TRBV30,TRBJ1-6,TGTGCCTGGGCGAGGACAGGGCCAAATTCACCCCTCCACTTT,CAWARTGPNSPLHF
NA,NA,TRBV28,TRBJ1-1,TGTGCCAGCGGATTGCCGGGTCCCTCGGCGGCTTTCTTT,CASGLPGPSAAFF
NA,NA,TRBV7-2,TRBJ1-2,TGTGCCAGCAGCTTAGACGGCAGACTTAACTATGGCTACACCTTC,CASSLDGRLNYGYTF
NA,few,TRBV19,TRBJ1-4,TGTGCCAGTAGTATAGATCCTAGGGAAAAACTGTTTTTT,CASSIDPREKLFF
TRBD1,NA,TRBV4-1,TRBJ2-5,TGCGCCAGCAGCCAAGATCCCAGGACAGGGATGGAGACCCAGTACTTC,CASSQDPRTGMETQYF
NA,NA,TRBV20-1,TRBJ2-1,TGCAGTGCTAGAGTTAATAATGAGCAGTTCTTC,CSARVNNEQFF
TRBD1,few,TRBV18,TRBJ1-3,TGTGCCAGCTCTCCCGGAACAGGGGATGGAAACACCATATATTTT,CASSPGTGDGNTIYF
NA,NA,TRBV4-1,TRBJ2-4,TGCGCCAGCAGCCAAGTTTCAGGGTTGATAGCCAAAAACATTCAGTACTTC,CASSQVSGLIAKNIQYF
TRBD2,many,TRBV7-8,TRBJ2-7,TGTGCCAGCAGCTTAGCGATCTGGGGAGTAGCGGGAGGGCCAGGGGAGCAGTACTTC,CASSLAIWGVAGGPGEQYF
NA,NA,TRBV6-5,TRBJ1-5,TGTGCCAGCAGTTACTCGACGGGGAATCAGCCCCAGCATTTT,CASSYSTGNQPQHF
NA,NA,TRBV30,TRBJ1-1,TGTGCCTGGAGTGTATTGAGTGACACTGAAGCTTTCTTT,CAWSVLSDTEAFF
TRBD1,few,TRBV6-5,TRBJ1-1,TGTGCCAGCAGTTCCGGCAGGACAGGAGGCACTGAAGCTTTCTTT,CASSSGRTGGTEAFF
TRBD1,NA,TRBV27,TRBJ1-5,TGTGCCAGCAGTCCCGGGACAGGGAACCAGCCCCTGCATTTT,CASSPGTGNQPLHF
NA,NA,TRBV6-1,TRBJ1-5,TGTGCCAGCAGTGGGTTCGGGGGAGTAGGAAATCAGCCCCAGCATTTT,CASSGFGGVGNQPQHF
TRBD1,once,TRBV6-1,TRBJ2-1,TGTGCCAGCAGTGAAGTTTCAGGGGGCAATGAGCAGTTCTTC,CASSEVSGGNEQFF
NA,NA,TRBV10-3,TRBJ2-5,TGTGCCATCAGTGAGGGGGGGGCACGGGAGACCCAGTACTTC,CAISEGGARETQYF
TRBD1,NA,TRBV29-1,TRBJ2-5,TGCAGCGGAAGTCCCGGGACAGGGGGCCTGGGAGAGACCCAGTACTTC,CSGSPGTGGLGETQYF
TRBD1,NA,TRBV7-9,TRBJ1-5,TGTGCCAGCAGCCCAGGCCCAGGGGGTGGCAATCAGCCCCAGCATTTT,CASSPGPGGGNQPQHF
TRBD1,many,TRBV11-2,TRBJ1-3,TGTGCCAGCAGCTCTCTACTTCGACAGGGCCGCTCTGGAAACACCATATATTTT,CASSSLLRQGRSGNTIYF
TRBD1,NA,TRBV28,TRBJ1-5,TGTGCCAGCAGTTTTTTATGGGGACAGGGGGACGATCAGCCCCAGCATTTT,CASSFLWGQGDDQPQHF
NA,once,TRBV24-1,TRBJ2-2,TGTGCCACCAGTGGTGAAAGGGCAGGGAAATTCGGGGAGCTGTTTTTT,CATSGERAGKFGELFF
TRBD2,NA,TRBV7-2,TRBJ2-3,TGTGCCAGCAGCGCGGGACTAGCTGGGGATACGCAGTATTTT,CASSAGLAGDTQYF
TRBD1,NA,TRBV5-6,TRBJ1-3,TGTGCCAGCAGCCTGGGGACAGCTGGAAACACCATATATTTT,CASSLGTAGNTIYF
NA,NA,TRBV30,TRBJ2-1,TGTGCCTGGAGTGCATATAGACAGACCGTGAGCTCCTACAATGAGCAGTTCTTC,CAWSAYRQTVSSYNEQFF
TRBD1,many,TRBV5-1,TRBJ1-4,TGCGCCAGCAGAAGGGACAGCACAACTAATGAAAAACTGTTTTTT,CASRRDSTTNEKLFF
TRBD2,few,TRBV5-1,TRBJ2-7,TGCGCCAGCAGCACCACCTCTAGCGGGAGCTACGAGCAGTACTTC,CASSTTSSGSYEQYF